Shown below are 9 T cell receptor beta chains from a single sample sequenced in a study of PD-1 blockade in mismatch repair-deficient tumors. Sequencing was performed with immunoSEQ multiplex PCR; in TCRdb, only in-frame clones are kept and a portion is missing. The top ten hold around 5.1% of the sample, which has roughly 79,000 clones, 70% to 90% seen once. Specimen: peripheral blood, collected 44 weeks after starting pembrolizumab. The receptors derive from an adult with mismatch repair-deficient cancer.

This chain connects TRBV20-1 to TRBJ2-3; no definite D call. The CDR3 is made up of 11 amino acids. CDR1 DFQATT and CDR2 SNEGSKA come from the germline V gene (reference sequence). The ends were cut back, 1 base at V and 1 base at J, with 0 bases in the middle. The CDR3 spells CSARGTDTQYF. CDR3 DNA: TGCAGTGCTAGAGGCACAGATACGCAGTATTTT.

The V and J genes are TRBV6-1 and TRBJ2-5; perhaps TRBD1 as D (5 bases). CDR1 is MNHNS, CDR2 SASEGT, per germline. The CDR3 consists of 15 residues. Trimming removed 2 bases at V and 5 bases at J, with 15 bases between. The DNA of the CDR3 is TGTGCCAGCAGTGAATGGGCAGGGCTTTTGGAGACCCAGTACTTC. Protein sequence: CASSEWAGLLETQYF.

The chain combines TRBV6-1 with TRBJ1-1; D is ambiguous. This CDR3 comprises 12 residues. CDR1 MNHNS and CDR2 SASEGT come from the germline V gene. The germline V and J ends were trimmed by 7 bases and 7 bases, with 13 bases remaining between them. The CDR3 DNA is TGTGCCAGCACCACGTGGGAAAGTGAAGCTTTCTTT. As protein: CASTTWESEAFF.

This clone has only one observation. The chain uses TRBV7-9 and TRBJ2-7; no clear D gene. This CDR3 contains 12 residues. The V and J ends lost 3 bases and 2 bases respectively, with 5 bases between them. Germline CDR1 is SEHNR and CDR2 is FQNEAQ (reference sequence). The CDR3 protein is CASSLRPYEQYF. CDR3 in DNA: TGTGCCAGCAGCTTGAGACCCTACGAGCAGTACTTC.

This clone was seen only once. The rearrangement links TRBV4-2 to TRBJ2-3; unclear D gene. This CDR3 contains 13 residues. Trimming took 3 bases from V and 5 from J, leaving 9 bases between them. Per the germline V gene, CDR1 is LGHNA and CDR2 is YNFKEQ. CDR3 bases: TGTGCCAGCAGCCATTCTCGCCTAGATACGCAGTATTTT. Translated, it gives CASSHSRLDTQYF.

This clone turned up a few times. The chain links TRBV29-1 to TRBJ1-2; the D is unclear. Trimming removed 1 base at V and 9 bases at J, with 15 bases between. The length of the CDR3 is 13 residues. Germline CDR1 and CDR2: SQVTM and ANQGSEA. In DNA form, the CDR3 reads TGCAGCGTTGAAGGCGGAGGAAGTTGGAGCTACACCTTC. It specifies CSVEGGGSWSYTF.

The chain uses TRBV15 and TRBJ2-2, with 7 bases matching TRBD2. Trimming took 3 bases from V and 1 from J; bases not matched to a gene: 8. The length of the CDR3 is 17 residues. Germline CDR1 reads LNHNV; CDR2 reads YYDKDF (reference sequence). The CDR3 protein is CATSRDLAEVNTGELFF. In DNA, the CDR3 is TGTGCCACCAGCAGGGATCTAGCGGAGGTGAACACCGGGGAGCTGTTTTTT. The entire variable domain, with the rest obtained from reference TRBV15 and TRBJ2-2, is as follows: DAMVIQNPRYQVTQFGKPVTLSCSQTLNHNVMYWYQQKSSQAPKLLFHYYDKDFNNEADTPDNFQSRRPNTSFCFLDIRSPGLGDTAMYLCATSRDLAEVNTGELFFGEGSRLTVL.

This clone turned up a few times. The chain employs TRBV2 and TRBJ1-4; D gene ambiguous. The V end was cut by 10 bases, the J end by 3 bases, with 12 bases between. The CDR3 runs 13 residues. Germline V lookup: CDR1 SNHLY, CDR2 FYNNEI. CDR3 DNA: TGTGCCACAGCTAGGAGAGCTAATGAAAAACTGTTTTTT. Its translation is CATARRANEKLFF. Together with reference TRBV2 and TRBJ1-4, the CDR3 gives the full variable domain: EPEVTQTPSHQVTQMGQEVILRCVPISNHLYFYWYRQILGQKVEFLVSFYNNEISEKSEIFDDQFSVERPDGSNFTLKIRSTKLEDSAMYFCATARRANEKLFFGSGTQLSVL.

This clone was picked up a small number of times. CDR3 sequence: CASSGDGTGGETQYF. The CDR3 bases are TGCGCCAGCAGCGGTGACGGGACAGGGGGAGAGACCCAGTACTTC. The rearrangement links TRBV5-1 to TRBJ2-5; TRBD1 aligns across 11 bases. The CDR3 runs 15 residues. V lost 4 bases to trimming and J lost 4 bases; unmatched junction nucleotides: 6. The germline gives CDR1 SGHRS, CDR2 YFSETQ. The whole variable domain, remainder taken from reference TRBV5-1 and TRBJ2-5, is KAGVTQTPRYLIKTRGQQVTLSCSPISGHRSVSWYQQTPGQGLQFLFEYFSETQRNKGNFPGRFSGRQFSNSRSEMNVSTLELGDSALYLCASSGDGTGGETQYFGPGTRLLVL.